These 3 T cell receptor beta chains share one sample of origin, sequenced in a study of T cells in Graves' hyperthyroidism and ophthalmopathy. It was RNA transcripts that yielded the amplified TCR beta CDR3 regions. A first-round RT-PCR of the TCR CDR3 used the HTBI primer set. TCRdb passed the multiplex PCR reads through MiXCR, listing each CDR3 protein once. Among more than 550,000 distinct CDR3 sequences, over 40% were seen once, and the ten largest hold roughly 7.2%. The sequenced material came from peripheral blood or thyroid tissue (not recorded which). These receptors were obtained from an adult man with Graves' disease, either hyperthyroidism or ophthalmopathy (not recorded which).

Many counts were recorded for this clonotype. This rearrangement joins TRBV29-1 to TRBJ1-2, with 8 bases aligning to TRBD1. J was trimmed by 2 bases and V by 4 bases; bases with no gene match: 9. Germline lookup yields CDR1 SQVTM and CDR2 ANQGSEA. The CDR3 contains 15 residues. The CDR3 DNA reads TGCAGCGTTGTCGATAGGACAGGGTGGAACTATGGCTACACCTTC. Its translation is CSVVDRTGWNYGYTF. Full variable domain (rest looked up from reference TRBV29-1 and TRBJ1-2): SAVISQKPSRDICQRGTSLTIQCQVDSQVTMMFWYRQQPGQSLTLIATANQGSEATYESGFVIDKFPISRPNLTFSTLTVSNMSPEDSSIYLCSVVDRTGWNYGYTFGSGTRLTVV.

This clonotype has just a few counts. This chain uses TRBV10-3 with TRBJ2-5, with TRBD2 matching 13 bases. Germline CDR1 and CDR2: ENHRY and SYGVKD. Germline trimming cut 6 bases from V and 1 base from J; bases unmatched to any gene: 2. The CDR3 totals 15 residues. CDR3: CAIRGTSGTQETQYF. CDR3 bases: TGTGCCATCAGGGGGACTAGCGGGACCCAAGAGACCCAGTACTTC.

This clonotype was recorded a few times. A much larger clone sits a single nucleotide away, making a read error possible. The chain carries TRBV7-7 and TRBJ2-5; 7 bases are shared with TRBD2. CDR3 size: 14 residues. CDR1 is SSHAT, CDR2 FNYEAQ, per germline (reference sequence). The CDR3 reads CASSGTGEGETQYF. In nucleotides, the CDR3 is TGTGCTAGCAGCGGGACTGGCGAGGGAGAGACCCAGTACTTC.